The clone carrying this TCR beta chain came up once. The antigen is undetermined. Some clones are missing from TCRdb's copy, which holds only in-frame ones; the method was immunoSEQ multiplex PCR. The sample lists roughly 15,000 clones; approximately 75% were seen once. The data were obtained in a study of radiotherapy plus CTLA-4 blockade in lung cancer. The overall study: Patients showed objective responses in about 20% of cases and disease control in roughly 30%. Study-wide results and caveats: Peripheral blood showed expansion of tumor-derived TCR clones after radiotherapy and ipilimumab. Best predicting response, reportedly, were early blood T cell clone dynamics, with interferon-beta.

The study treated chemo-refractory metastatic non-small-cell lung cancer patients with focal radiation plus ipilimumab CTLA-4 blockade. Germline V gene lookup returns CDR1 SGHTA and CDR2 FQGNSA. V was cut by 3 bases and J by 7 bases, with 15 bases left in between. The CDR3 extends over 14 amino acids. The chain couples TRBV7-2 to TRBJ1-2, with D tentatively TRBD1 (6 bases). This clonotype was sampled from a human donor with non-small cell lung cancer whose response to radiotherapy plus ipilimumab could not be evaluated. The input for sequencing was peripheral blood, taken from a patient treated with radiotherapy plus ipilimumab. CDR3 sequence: CASSLDRRGTGYTF. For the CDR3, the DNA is TGTGCCAGCAGCTTGGATCGCAGGGGAACTGGCTACACCTTC.